This T cell receptor beta chain emerged from a study of blood T cells in healthy people across ages. Study-wide points: The recorded TCR beta diversity per million T cells decreased in a roughly linear manner with age. Because sorting was not performed, PBMCs prevented conclusive naive versus antigen-experienced comparison.

A second PCR of about 7 to 11 cycles used a sample-barcoded 5' primer and a J-beta primer mix. A tag from a template-switch adaptor with 12 random nucleotides marked each cDNA molecule. Each CDR3 protein gets one entry after TCRdb re-called the 5' RACE reads with MiXCR. Of nearly 800,000 distinct CDR3 sequences in the sample, approximately 60% were seen once. Points on this clonotype: The antigen is undetermined.

Extractions gave at least 5.5 micrograms of total RNA per sample. Trimming cost V 5 bases and J 0 bases; bases outside gene matches: 18. CDR1 DFQATT and CDR2 SNEGSKA come from the germline V gene (reference sequence). The CDR3 is made up of 18 amino acids. The sample was blood. This TCR derives from a man aged 35 to 55 in good health. The chain employs TRBV20-1 and TRBJ2-7; 8 bases line up with TRBD2. The CDR3 DNA sequence: TGCAGTGCTGCAACGCCGGGAGAAAGCGGGGGTATCTCCTACGAGCAGTACTTC. It encodes CSAATPGESGGISYEQYF.